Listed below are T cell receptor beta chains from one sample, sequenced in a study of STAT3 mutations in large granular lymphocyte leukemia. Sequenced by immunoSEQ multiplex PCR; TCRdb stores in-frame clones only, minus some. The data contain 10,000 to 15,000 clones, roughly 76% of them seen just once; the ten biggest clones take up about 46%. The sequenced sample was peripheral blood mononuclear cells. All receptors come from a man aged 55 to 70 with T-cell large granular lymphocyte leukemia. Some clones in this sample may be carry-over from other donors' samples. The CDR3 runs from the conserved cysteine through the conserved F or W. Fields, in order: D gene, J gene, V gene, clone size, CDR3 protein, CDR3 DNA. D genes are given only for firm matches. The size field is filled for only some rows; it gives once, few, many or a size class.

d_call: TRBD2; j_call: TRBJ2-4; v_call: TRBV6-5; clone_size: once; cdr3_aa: CASSYSTGGKNIQYF; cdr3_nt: TGTGCCAGCAGTTACTCGACCGGGGGGAAAAACATTCAGTACTTC
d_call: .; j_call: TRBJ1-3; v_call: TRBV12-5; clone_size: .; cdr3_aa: CASGFLEGNTIYF; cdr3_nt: TGTGCTAGTGGTTTCTTGGAAGGAAACACCATATATTTT
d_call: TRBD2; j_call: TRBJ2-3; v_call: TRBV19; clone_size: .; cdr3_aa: CASNQLAGGRDTQYF; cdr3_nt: TGTGCCAGTAACCAACTAGCGGGAGGGCGAGATACGCAGTATTTT
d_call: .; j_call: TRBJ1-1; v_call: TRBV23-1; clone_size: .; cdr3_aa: CASSQRVNTEAFF; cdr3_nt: TGCGCCAGCAGTCAGAGAGTGAACACTGAAGCTTTCTTT
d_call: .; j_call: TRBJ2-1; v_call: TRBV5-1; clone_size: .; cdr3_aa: CASSLDSNEQFF; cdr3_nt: TGCGCCAGCAGCCTGGACTCCAATGAGCAGTTCTTC
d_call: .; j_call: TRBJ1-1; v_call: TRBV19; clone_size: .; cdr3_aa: CAVEPGAGNTEAFF; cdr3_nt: TGTGCGGTAGAACCAGGGGCCGGGAACACTGAAGCTTTCTTT
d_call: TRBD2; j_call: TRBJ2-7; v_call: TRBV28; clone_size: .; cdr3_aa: CASSLQGQGLAGLSEQYF; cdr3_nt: TGTGCCAGCAGTCTTCAGGGACAGGGACTAGCGGGGCTGAGCGAGCAGTACTTC
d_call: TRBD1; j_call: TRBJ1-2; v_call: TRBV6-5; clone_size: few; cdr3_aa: CASRIQGNYGYTF; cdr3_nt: TGTGCCAGCAGAATACAGGGGAACTATGGCTACACCTTC
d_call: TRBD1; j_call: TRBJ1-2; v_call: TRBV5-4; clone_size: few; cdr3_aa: CASSFPGQGIGYTF; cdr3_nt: TGTGCCAGCAGCTTCCCGGGACAGGGAATTGGCTACACCTTC
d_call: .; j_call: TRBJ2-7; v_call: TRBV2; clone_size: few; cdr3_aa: CASSIEGVEQYF; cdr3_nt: TGTGCCAGCAGTATAGAGGGTGTAGAGCAGTACTTC
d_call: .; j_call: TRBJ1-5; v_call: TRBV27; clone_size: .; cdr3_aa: CASSLMGGGQPQHF; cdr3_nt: TGTGCCAGCAGTTTAATGGGGGGTGGTCAGCCCCAGCATTTT
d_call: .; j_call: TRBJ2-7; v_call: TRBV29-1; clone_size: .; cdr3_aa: CSARTSGNYEQYF; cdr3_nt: TGCAGCGCCCGGACTTCTGGAAACTACGAGCAGTACTTC
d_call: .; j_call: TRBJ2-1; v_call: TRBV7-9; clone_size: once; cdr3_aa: CASSPSGSATREQFF; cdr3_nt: TGTGCCAGCAGCCCCTCTGGTAGCGCCACGCGTGAGCAGTTCTTC
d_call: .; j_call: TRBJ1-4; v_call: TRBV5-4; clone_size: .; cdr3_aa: CASSLGGQGGINEKLFF; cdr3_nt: TGTGCCAGCAGCTTGGGAGGTCAGGGCGGAATTAATGAAAAACTGTTTTTT
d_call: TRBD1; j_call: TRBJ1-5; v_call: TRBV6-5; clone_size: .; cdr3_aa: CASSYSGQGDIWPQHF; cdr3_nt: TGTGCCAGCAGTTACTCGGGGCAGGGGGACATTTGGCCCCAGCATTTT
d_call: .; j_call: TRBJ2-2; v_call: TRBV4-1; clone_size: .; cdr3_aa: CASSQVHTFSNTGELFF; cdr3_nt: TGCGCCAGCAGCCAAGTTCACACTTTTTCGAACACCGGGGAGCTGTTTTTT
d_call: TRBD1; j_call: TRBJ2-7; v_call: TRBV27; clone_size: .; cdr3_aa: CASSLQDRAELYF; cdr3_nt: TGTGCCAGCAGTCTACAGGACAGGGCCGAGCTGTACTTC
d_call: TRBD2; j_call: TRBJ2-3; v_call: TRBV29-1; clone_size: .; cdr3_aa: CSAGTRFTDTQYF; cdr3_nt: TGCAGCGCTGGGACTAGATTCACAGATACGCAGTATTTT
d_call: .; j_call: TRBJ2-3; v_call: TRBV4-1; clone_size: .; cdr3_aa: CASSQGVFSTDTQYF; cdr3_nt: TGCGCCAGCAGCCAAGGGGTATTCAGCACAGATACGCAGTATTTT
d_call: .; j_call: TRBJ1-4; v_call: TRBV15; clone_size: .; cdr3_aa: CATSSRAPPKLFF; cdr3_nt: TGTGCCACCAGCAGTCGGGCCCCTCCAAAACTGTTTTTT
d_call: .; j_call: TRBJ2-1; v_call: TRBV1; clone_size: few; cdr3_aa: CTSSQDSQEQFF; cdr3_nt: TGCACCAGCAGCCAAGATAGCCAGGAGCAGTTCTTC
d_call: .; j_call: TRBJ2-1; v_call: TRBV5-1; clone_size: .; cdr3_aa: CASSPFKLDYDEQFF; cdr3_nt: TGCGCCAGCAGCCCTTTTAAACTAGATTACGATGAGCAGTTCTTC
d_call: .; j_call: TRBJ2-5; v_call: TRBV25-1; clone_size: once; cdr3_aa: CASSKSPDRGRETQYF; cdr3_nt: TGTGCCAGCAGTAAGTCCCCGGACAGAGGTCGCGAGACCCAGTACTTC